This TCR beta chain was sequenced in a study of blood T cell repertoires in COVID-19. Study-wide context: Acute and convalescent COVID-19 specimens originated in the United States, Italy and Spain.

Resolution of symptoms, clearance, or two negative PCRs was present in recovered Cohort 3 donors. Clones were sequenced by immunoSEQ multiplex PCR, and TCRdb holds only the in-frame ones, with some missing. The table has about 300,000 clones, 85% seen once. This clone was detected a few times. The length of the CDR3 is 15 residues. Trimming removed 5 bases at V and 0 bases at J, with 11 bases between. Germline loops: CDR1 KGHDR, CDR2 SFDVKD. This sequence was found in a woman aged 50 to 60 who had recovered from COVID-19. J is TRBJ2-3 and V is TRBV24-1; D not resolved. What was sequenced was PBMCs or T cells enriched from blood (not recorded which). The CDR3 region has the DNA TGTGCCACCAGTGCCATCGCAGGTAGCACAGATACGCAGTATTTT. It translates to CATSAIAGSTDTQYF.